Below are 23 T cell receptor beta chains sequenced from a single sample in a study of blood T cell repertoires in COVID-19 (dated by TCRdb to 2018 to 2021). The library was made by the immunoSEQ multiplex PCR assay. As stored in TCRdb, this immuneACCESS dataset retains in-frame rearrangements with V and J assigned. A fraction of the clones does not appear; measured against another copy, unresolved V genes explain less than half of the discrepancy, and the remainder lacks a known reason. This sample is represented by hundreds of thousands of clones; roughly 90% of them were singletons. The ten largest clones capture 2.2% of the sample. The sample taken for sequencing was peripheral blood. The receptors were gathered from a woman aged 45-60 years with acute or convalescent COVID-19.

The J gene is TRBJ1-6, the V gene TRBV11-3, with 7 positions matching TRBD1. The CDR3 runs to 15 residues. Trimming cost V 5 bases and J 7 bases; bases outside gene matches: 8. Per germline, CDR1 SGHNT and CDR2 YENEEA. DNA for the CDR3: TGTGCCAGCAGCAAAGACAGGGCTACCAATTCACCCCTCCACTTT. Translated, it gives CASSKDRATNSPLHF.

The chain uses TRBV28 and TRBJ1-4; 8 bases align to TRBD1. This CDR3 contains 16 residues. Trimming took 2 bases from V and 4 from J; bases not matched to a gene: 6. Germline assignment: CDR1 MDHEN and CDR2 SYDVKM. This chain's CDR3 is CASSLGGTGINEKLFF. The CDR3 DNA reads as TGTGCCAGCAGTTTAGGAGGGACAGGCATTAATGAAAAACTGTTTTTT.

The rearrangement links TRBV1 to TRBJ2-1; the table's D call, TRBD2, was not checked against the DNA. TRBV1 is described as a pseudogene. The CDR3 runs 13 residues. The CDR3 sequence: CTSSQDRGDEQFF. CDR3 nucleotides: TGCACCAGCAGCCAAGATCGGGGGGATGAGCAGTTCTTC.

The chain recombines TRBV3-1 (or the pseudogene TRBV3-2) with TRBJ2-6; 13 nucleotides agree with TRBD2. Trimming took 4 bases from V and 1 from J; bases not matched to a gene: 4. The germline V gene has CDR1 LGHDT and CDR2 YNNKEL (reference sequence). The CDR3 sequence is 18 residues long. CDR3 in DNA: TGTGCCAGCAGCCTGGGACTAGCGGGGAATTCTGGGGCCAACGTCCTGACTTTC. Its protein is CASSLGLAGNSGANVLTF.

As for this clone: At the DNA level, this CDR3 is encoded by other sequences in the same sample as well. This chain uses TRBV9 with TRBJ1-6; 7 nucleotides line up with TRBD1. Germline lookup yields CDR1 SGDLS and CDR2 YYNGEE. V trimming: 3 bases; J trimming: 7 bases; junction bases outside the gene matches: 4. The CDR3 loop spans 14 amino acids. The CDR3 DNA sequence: TGTGCCAGCAGCGCCGGGACAGCGAATTCACCCCTCCACTTT. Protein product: CASSAGTANSPLHF. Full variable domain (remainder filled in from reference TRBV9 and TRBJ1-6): DSGVTQTPKHLITATGQRVTLRCSPRSGDLSVYWYQQSLDQGLQFLIQYYNGEERAKGNILERFSAQQFPDLHSELNLSSLELGDSALYFCASSAGTANSPLHFGNGTRLTVT.

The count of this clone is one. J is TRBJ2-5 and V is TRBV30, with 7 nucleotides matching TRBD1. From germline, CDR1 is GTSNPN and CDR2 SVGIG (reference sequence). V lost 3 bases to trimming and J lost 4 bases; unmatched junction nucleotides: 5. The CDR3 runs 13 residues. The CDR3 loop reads CAWSDRVRETQYF. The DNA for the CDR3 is TGTGCCTGGAGCGACAGGGTACGAGAGACCCAGTACTTC.

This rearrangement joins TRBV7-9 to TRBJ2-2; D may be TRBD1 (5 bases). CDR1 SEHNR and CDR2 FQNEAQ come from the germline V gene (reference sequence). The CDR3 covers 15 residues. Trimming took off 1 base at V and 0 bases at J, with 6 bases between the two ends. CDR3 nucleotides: TGTGCCAGCAGCTTAGGGGGCGCGAACACCGGGGAGCTGTTTTTT. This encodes CASSLGGANTGELFF.

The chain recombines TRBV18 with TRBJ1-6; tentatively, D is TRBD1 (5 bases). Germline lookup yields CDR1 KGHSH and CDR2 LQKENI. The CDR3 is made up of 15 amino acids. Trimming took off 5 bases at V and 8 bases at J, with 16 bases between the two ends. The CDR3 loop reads CASSESGGYDSPLHF. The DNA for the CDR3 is TGTGCCAGCTCAGAATCGGGGGGTTATGATTCACCCCTCCACTTT. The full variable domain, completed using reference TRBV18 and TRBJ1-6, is NAGVMQNPRHLVRRRGQEARLRCSPMKGHSHVYWYRQLPEEGLKFMVYLQKENIIDESGMPKERFSAEFPKEGPSILRIQQVVRGDSAAYFCASSESGGYDSPLHFGNGTRLTVT.

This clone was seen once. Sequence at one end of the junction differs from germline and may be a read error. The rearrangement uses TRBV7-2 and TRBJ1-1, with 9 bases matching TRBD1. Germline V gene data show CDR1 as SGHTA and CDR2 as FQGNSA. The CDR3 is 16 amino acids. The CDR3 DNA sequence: TGTGCCAGCAGGTTAGCCGGGACAGGGCATCGGGCGAATGCTTTCTTT. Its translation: CASRLAGTGHRANAFF. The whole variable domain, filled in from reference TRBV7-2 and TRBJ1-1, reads GAGVSQSPSNKVTEKGKDVELRCDPISGHTALYWYRQSLGQGLEFLIYFQGNSAPDKSGLPSDRFSAERTGGSVSTLTIQRTQQEDSAVYLCASRLAGTGHRANAFFGQGTRLTVV.

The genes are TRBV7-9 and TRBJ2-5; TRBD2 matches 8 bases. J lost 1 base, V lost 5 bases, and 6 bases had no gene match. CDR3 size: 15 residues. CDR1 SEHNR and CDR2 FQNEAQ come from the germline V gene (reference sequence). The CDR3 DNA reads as TGTGCCAGCAGCCTCATAGCGGGGACCCAAGAGACCCAGTACTTC. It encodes CASSLIAGTQETQYF.

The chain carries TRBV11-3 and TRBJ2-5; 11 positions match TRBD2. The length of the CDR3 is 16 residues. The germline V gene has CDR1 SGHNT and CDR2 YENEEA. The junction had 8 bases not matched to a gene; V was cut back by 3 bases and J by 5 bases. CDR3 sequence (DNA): TGTGCCAGCAGCTTCTTAGCGGGGGGGCCCGGGGAGACCCAGTACTTC. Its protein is CASSFLAGGPGETQYF.

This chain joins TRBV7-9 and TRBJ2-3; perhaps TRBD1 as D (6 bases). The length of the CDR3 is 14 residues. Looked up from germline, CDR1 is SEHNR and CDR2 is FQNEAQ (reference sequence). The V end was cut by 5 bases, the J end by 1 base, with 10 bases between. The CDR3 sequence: CASSQGMRTDTQYF. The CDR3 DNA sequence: TGTGCCAGCAGCCAGGGGATGCGCACAGATACGCAGTATTTT. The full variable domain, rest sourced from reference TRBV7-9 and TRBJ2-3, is DTGVSQNPRHKITKRGQNVTFRCDPISEHNRLYWYRQTLGQGPEFLTYFQNEAQLEKSRLLSDRFSAERPKGSFSTLEIQRTEQGDSAMYLCASSQGMRTDTQYFGPGTRLTVL.

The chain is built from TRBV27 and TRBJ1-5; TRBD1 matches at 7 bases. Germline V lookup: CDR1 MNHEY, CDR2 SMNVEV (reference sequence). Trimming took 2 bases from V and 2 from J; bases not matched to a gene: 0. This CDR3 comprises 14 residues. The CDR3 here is CASSLGTGNQPQHF. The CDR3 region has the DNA TGTGCCAGCAGTTTAGGGACAGGCAATCAGCCCCAGCATTTT.

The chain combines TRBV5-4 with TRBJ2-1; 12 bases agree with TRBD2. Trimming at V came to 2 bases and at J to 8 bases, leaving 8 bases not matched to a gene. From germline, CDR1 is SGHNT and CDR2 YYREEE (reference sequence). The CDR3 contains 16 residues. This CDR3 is CASSFPGLAGGDEQFF. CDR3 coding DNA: TGTGCCAGCAGCTTTCCGGGACTAGCGGGTGGTGATGAGCAGTTCTTC.

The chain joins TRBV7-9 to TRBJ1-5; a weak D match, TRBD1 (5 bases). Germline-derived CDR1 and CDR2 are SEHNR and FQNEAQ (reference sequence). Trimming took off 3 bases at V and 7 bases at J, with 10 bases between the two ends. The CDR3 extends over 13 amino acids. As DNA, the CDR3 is TGTGCCAGCAGCTTGGGCAGGGAACAGCCCCAGCATTTT. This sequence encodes CASSLGREQPQHF.

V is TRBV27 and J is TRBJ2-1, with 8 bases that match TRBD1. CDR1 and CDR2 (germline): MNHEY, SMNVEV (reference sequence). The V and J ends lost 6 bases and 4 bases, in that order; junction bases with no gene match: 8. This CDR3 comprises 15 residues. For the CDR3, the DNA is TGTGCCAGCAGCACTTTGGACAGGGTATACAATGAGCAGTTCTTC. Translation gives CASSTLDRVYNEQFF.

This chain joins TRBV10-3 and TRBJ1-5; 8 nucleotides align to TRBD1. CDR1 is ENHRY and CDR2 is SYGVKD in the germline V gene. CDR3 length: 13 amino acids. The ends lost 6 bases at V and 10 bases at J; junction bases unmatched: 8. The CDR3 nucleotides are TGTGCCATCAGCCCGGGACAGGTTCGTCCCCAGCATTTT. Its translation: CAISPGQVRPQHF.

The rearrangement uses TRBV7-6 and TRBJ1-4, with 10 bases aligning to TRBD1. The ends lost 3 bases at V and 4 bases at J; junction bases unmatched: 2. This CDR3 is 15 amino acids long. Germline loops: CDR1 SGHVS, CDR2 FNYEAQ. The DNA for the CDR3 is TGTGCCAGCAGCTTTGGGACAGGGGATAATGAAAAACTGTTTTTT. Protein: CASSFGTGDNEKLFF.

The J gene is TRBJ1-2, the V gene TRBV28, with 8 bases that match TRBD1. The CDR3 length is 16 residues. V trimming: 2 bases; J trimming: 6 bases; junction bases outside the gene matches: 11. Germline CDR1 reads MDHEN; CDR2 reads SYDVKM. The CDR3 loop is CASSLGGSGGDNGYTF. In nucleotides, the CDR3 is TGTGCCAGCAGTTTAGGGGGGTCAGGGGGCGATAATGGCTACACCTTC.

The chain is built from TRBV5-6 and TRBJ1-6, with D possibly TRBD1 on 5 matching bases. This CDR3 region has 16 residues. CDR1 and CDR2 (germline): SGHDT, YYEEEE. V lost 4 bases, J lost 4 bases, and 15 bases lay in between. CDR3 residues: CASSRTSASYNSPLHF. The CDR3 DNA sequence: TGTGCCAGCAGCCGGACATCGGCGAGTTATAATTCACCCCTCCACTTT.

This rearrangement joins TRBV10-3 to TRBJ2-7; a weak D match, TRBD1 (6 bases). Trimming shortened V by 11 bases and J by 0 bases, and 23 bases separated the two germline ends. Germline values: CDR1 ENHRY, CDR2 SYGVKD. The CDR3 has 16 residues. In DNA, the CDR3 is TGTGCCCCCAAAGGGCCCGGGACACCGATCTCCTACGAGCAGTACTTC. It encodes CAPKGPGTPISYEQYF.

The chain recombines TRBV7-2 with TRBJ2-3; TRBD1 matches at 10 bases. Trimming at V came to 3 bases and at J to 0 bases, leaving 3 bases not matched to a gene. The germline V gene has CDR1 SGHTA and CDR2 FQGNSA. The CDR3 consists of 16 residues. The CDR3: CASSLGQGKSTDTQYF. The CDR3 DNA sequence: TGTGCCAGCAGCTTGGGACAGGGGAAAAGCACAGATACGCAGTATTTT.

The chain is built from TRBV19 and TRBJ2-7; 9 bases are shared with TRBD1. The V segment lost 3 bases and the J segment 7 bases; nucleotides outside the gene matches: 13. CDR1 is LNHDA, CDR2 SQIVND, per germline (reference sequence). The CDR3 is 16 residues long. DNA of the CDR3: TGTGCCAGTAGTATCATTCCGGGACAGGGTTCGGGGGAGCAGTACTTC. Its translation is CASSIIPGQGSGEQYF.